Following are 8 T cell receptor beta chains from one sample sequenced in a study of cytomegalovirus exposure and HLA in healthy donors. Using immunoSEQ multiplex PCR, the repertoire was profiled, and TCRdb retains in-frame clones only, with some absent. The data show under 250,000 clones, with about 81% seen just once and 1% to 1.5% held by the top ten. Sequences were obtained from PBMCs. These receptors all stem from a woman in her twenties or thirties in good health and CMV-seronegative.

In this sample, this clone turned up once. The chain carries TRBV27 and TRBJ1-5, with unresolved D. Trimming cost V 3 bases and J 4 bases, with 10 bases left between them. Germline values: CDR1 MNHEY, CDR2 SMNVEV (reference sequence). The CDR3 is made up of 14 amino acids. The CDR3 DNA reads as TGTGCCAGCAGTTTTTCGGCAGGAAATCAGCCCCAGCATTTT. Translation gives CASSFSAGNQPQHF.

The chain recombines TRBV9 with TRBJ2-1, with 14 positions matching TRBD2. The junction had 6 bases not matched to a gene; V was cut back by 3 bases and J by 10 bases. The CDR3 has 15 amino acids. Germline V gives CDR1 SGDLS, CDR2 YYNGEE. The CDR3 sequence is CASSAGLAGGREQFF. The CDR3 coding sequence is TGTGCCAGCAGCGCCGGACTAGCGGGGGGCCGGGAGCAGTTCTTC.

The chain has TRBV30 and TRBJ2-7, with D possibly TRBD2 on 5 matching bases. This CDR3 is built from 14 residues. V gave up 2 bases and J gave up 6 bases, with 17 bases separating them. Germline CDR1 is GTSNPN and CDR2 is SVGIG (reference sequence). The CDR3: CAWSSHFGELEQYF. CDR3 nucleotides: TGTGCCTGGAGTTCCCATTTCGGGGAGCTCGAGCAGTACTTC.

The chain couples TRBV4-1 to TRBJ2-2, with D possibly TRBD1 on 6 matching bases. The ends were cut back, 4 bases at V and 6 bases at J, with 12 bases in the middle. In germline, CDR1 is MGHRA, CDR2 YSYEKL. The CDR3 runs to 14 residues. The chain's CDR3 is CASSRTQGPGELFF. The CDR3 DNA reads as TGCGCCAGCAGCCGAACACAGGGCCCCGGGGAGCTGTTTTTT.

The chain joins TRBV5-6 to TRBJ2-7; 8 bases fit TRBD1. The CDR3 is 14 residues long. Germline V gene data show CDR1 as SGHDT and CDR2 as YYEEEE. V was clipped by 4 bases and J by 5 bases; unmatched bases: 8. The CDR3 nucleotides are TGTGCCAGCAGCCCCCGGACAGGGAGTGACGAGCAGTACTTC. Amino acids: CASSPRTGSDEQYF.

The V and J genes are TRBV11-2 and TRBJ2-1; D may be TRBD2 (5 bases). The germline V gene encodes CDR1 SGHAT and CDR2 FQNNGV. Deletions cut 4 bases from V and 0 bases from J, with 10 bases between. This CDR3 is 15 amino acids long. CDR3 coding DNA: TGTGCCAGCAGCTCGCTGAGCGGCTCCTACAATGAGCAGTTCTTC. Amino acids: CASSSLSGSYNEQFF.

This clone was observed once. The rearrangement joins TRBV19 to TRBJ2-7; TRBD1 aligns across 7 bases. From germline, CDR1 is LNHDA and CDR2 SQIVND (reference sequence). V was pared by 4 bases and J by 2 bases, with 5 bases of the junction left unmatched. CDR3 length equals 14 residues. CDR3 DNA: TGTGCCAGTAGTACCTTGACAGGGACCTACGAGCAGTACTTC. Translation: CASSTLTGTYEQYF.

The chain employs TRBV27 and TRBJ1-1; D is unclear. Germline lookup yields CDR1 MNHEY and CDR2 SMNVEV (reference sequence). Trimming left V 0 bases short and J 2 bases short, with 10 bases between. The CDR3 consists of 15 residues. CDR3 residues: CASSLSRVGNTEAFF. The CDR3 coding sequence is TGTGCCAGCAGTTTATCGCGGGTAGGAAACACTGAAGCTTTCTTT.